The 7 T cell receptor beta chains below were found in one sample sequenced in a study of cytomegalovirus exposure and HLA in healthy donors. Profiling relied on immunoSEQ multiplex PCR, and the TCRdb table lists in-frame clones only, not all of them. The sample has approximately 98,000 clones; approximately 95% are singletons. The material sequenced was PBMCs. The receptors come from a woman under 30 in good health and CMV-seronegative.

The chain links TRBV27 to TRBJ2-5; D call uncertain. Trimming shortened V by 2 bases and J by 0 bases, and 10 bases separated the two germline ends. The CDR3 runs to 15 residues. Germline V gene lookup returns CDR1 MNHEY and CDR2 SMNVEV (reference sequence). The CDR3 reads CASSLPTDYQETQYF. The CDR3 DNA sequence: TGTGCCAGCAGTTTACCCACTGACTACCAAGAGACCCAGTACTTC.

The rearrangement links TRBV27 to TRBJ2-7; possibly TRBD2 for D (6 bases). CDR3 length: 19 residues. V dropped 3 bases and J dropped 2 bases, with 26 bases sitting between them. Germline V gives CDR1 MNHEY, CDR2 SMNVEV (reference sequence). The CDR3 sequence: CASSFFLPTHGGYAYEQYF. For the CDR3, the DNA is TGTGCCAGCAGTTTCTTCCTCCCGACCCACGGAGGGTACGCCTACGAGCAGTACTTC.

This sequence joins TRBV5-1 and TRBJ2-7; 8 bases fit TRBD1. Trimming took 4 bases from V and 3 from J; bases not matched to a gene: 18. The CDR3 spans 18 residues. Germline CDR1 SGHRS, CDR2 YFSETQ. CDR3 protein: CASSQQSPNRGSFYEQYF. The DNA for the CDR3 is TGCGCCAGCAGCCAACAGTCCCCTAACAGGGGGAGTTTCTACGAGCAGTACTTC.

The chain combines TRBV10-3 with TRBJ1-1; 8 bases fit TRBD1. CDR3 length: 15 amino acids. CDR1 and CDR2 from the germline V gene are ENHRY and SYGVKD. V trimming: 4 bases; J trimming: 1 base; junction bases outside the gene matches: 5. CDR3 in amino acids: CAISVQGGQNTEAFF. The CDR3, as DNA: TGTGCCATCAGTGTACAGGGGGGGCAGAACACTGAAGCTTTCTTT.

This clone has just one count. The chain combines TRBV4-2 with TRBJ2-1, with 7 bases identical to TRBD2. V was pared by 0 bases and J by 2 bases, with 4 bases of the junction left unmatched. From germline, CDR1 is LGHNA and CDR2 YNFKEQ. This CDR3 has 16 residues. CDR3: CASSQDLGGAYNEQFF. The CDR3 region has the DNA TGTGCCAGCAGCCAAGATCTGGGGGGGGCCTACAATGAGCAGTTCTTC.

The J gene is TRBJ1-1, the V gene TRBV14; 8 nucleotides agree with TRBD1. This CDR3 spans 18 amino acids. Germline-derived CDR1 and CDR2 are SGHDN and FVKESK. V shed 0 bases and J 4 bases; nucleotides not matched to a gene: 13. CDR3 in amino acids: CASSQDRPRTGRITEAFF. In DNA form, the CDR3 reads TGTGCCAGCAGCCAAGATCGACCCAGGACAGGGAGGATCACTGAAGCTTTCTTT.

The chain recombines TRBV5-4 with TRBJ2-5; 16 bases map to TRBD2. This CDR3 contains 18 residues. Per the germline V gene, CDR1 is SGHNT and CDR2 is YYREEE (reference sequence). With 4 bases clipped from V and 5 bases from J, the junction kept 11 bases outside the gene matches. The CDR3 protein is CASSGGTSGGALGETQYF. The CDR3 nucleotides are TGTGCCAGCAGCGGGGGGACTAGCGGGGGGGCATTGGGCGAGACCCAGTACTTC.